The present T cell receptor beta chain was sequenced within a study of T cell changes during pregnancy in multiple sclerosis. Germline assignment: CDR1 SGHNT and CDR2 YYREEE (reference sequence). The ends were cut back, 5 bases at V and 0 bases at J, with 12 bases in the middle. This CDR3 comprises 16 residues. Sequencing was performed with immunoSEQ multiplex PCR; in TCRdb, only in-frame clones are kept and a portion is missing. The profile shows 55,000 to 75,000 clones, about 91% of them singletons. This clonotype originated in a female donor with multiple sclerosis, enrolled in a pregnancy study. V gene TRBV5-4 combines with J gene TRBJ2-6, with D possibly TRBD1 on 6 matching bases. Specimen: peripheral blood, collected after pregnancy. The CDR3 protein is CASSNRETSGANVLTF. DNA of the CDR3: TGTGCCAGCAGTAACAGGGAAACCTCTGGGGCCAACGTCCTGACTTTC.